The rows below give T cell receptor beta chains drawn from one sample of a study of spatial heterogeneity in lung cancer. TCRdb independently ran MiXCR on the 5' RACE reads; one entry per CDR3 protein. The repertoire includes 40,000 to 45,000 distinct CDR3 sequences, approximately 22% of them detected once, and more than 7% sits in the top ten. The sequencing here drew on PBMCs, taken at follow-up. Receptor source: a female donor with early-stage non-small cell lung cancer. CDR3s include the opening cysteine and the closing phenylalanine or tryptophan. A D gene is named only where the DNA matches it firmly. Rows may omit the clone size; those that give it use once, few, many or a size class.

v_call	j_call	clone_size	d_call	cdr3_aa	cdr3_nt
TRBV9	TRBJ2-3	few	.	CASSPGRPLAADTQYF	TGTGCCAGCAGTCCTGGGAGACCCCTGGCAGCAGATACGCAGTATTTT
TRBV9	TRBJ1-1	.	.	CASSAQPSNTEAFF	TGTGCCAGCAGCGCCCAACCGTCAAACACTGAAGCTTTCTTT
TRBV6-6	TRBJ2-3	.	.	CASSSQTDTQYF	TGTGCCAGCAGTTCCCAAACAGATACGCAGTATTTT
TRBV19	TRBJ1-1	.	.	CASSMVGAAEAFF	TGTGCCAGTAGTATGGTTGGGGCAGCTGAAGCTTTCTTT
TRBV2	TRBJ2-5	many	.	CASSVGGSRETQYF	TGTGCCAGCAGCGTGGGGGGCTCCAGAGAGACCCAGTACTTC
TRBV25-1	TRBJ2-7	.	TRBD1	CASSEWDSQGSSRYF	TGTGCCAGCAGTGAATGGGACAGTCAAGGGTCGAGCAGGTACTTC
TRBV7-9	TRBJ2-1	medium-sized	TRBD2	CASSLDFGLASNEQFF	TGTGCCAGCAGCTTAGATTTCGGACTAGCGAGCAATGAGCAGTTCTTC
TRBV5-1	TRBJ2-1	few	TRBD2	CASSPGLADYNEQFF	TGCGCCAGCAGCCCCGGACTAGCGGATTACAATGAGCAGTTCTTC
TRBV20-1	TRBJ2-5	many	.	CSALASIQETQYF	TGCAGTGCGCTAGCGTCGATCCAAGAGACCCAGTACTTC
TRBV7-3	TRBJ2-1	.	.	CASSNQGGYNEQFF	TGTGCCAGCTCTAACCAAGGGGGGTACAATGAGCAGTTCTTC
TRBV2	TRBJ1-2	.	.	CASSSGAVLYGYTF	TGTGCCAGCAGCTCAGGAGCGGTCCTCTATGGCTACACCTTC
TRBV30	TRBJ2-7	.	TRBD1	CAWSVPFRRGPSGTYEQYF	TGTGCCTGGAGTGTACCGTTCCGCAGGGGGCCTTCGGGGACCTACGAGCAGTACTTC
TRBV20-1	TRBJ2-2	.	.	CSCGRRAGELFF	TGCAGTTGTGGGAGGAGGGCCGGGGAGCTGTTTTTT
TRBV29-1	TRBJ1-2	.	.	CSVAARGGYTF	TGCAGCGTCGCTGCTCGAGGCGGCTACACCTTC
TRBV20-1	TRBJ1-4	few	TRBD1	CSAWTGGVEKLFF	TGCAGTGCCTGGACAGGGGGAGTTGAAAAACTGTTTTTT
TRBV10-3	TRBJ2-7	few	.	CAISESKGLIMREQYF	TGTGCCATCAGTGAGTCTAAAGGACTGATAATGCGGGAGCAGTACTTC
TRBV5-1	TRBJ2-3	.	.	CASSRQRRTDTQYF	TGCGCCAGCAGCCGACAGCGACGCACAGATACGCAGTATTTT
TRBV20-1	TRBJ1-1	many	.	CSASKQSGDEAFF	TGCAGTGCTAGCAAACAGTCAGGCGACGAAGCTTTCTTT
TRBV5-1	TRBJ2-1	.	TRBD2	CASSFGGVYNEQFF	TGCGCCAGCAGCTTCGGGGGGGTTTACAATGAGCAGTTCTTC
TRBV29-1	TRBJ2-3	once	.	CGGGSTDTQYF	TGCGGTGGGGGGAGCACAGATACGCAGTATTTT
TRBV7-9	TRBJ2-7	few	.	CASSPRDSREQYF	TGTGCCAGCAGCCCCCGGGACTCTAGAGAGCAGTACTTC
TRBV7-2	TRBJ2-5	many	.	CASSWGTAQETQYF	TGTGCCAGCAGCTGGGGGACCGCCCAAGAGACCCAGTACTTC
TRBV12-3/TRBV12-4	TRBJ2-7	few	.	CASRGSEQYF	TGTGCCAGCAGAGGGAGCGAGCAGTACTTC
TRBV28	TRBJ2-1	once	TRBD1	CASSPRDRGYSEQSF	TGTGCCAGCAGTCCCCGGGACAGGGGGTATAGTGAGCAGTCCTTC
TRBV7-7	TRBJ2-2	.	TRBD1	CASSLGQGGELFF	TGTGCTAGCAGCCTGGGACAGGGCGGGGAGCTTTTTTTT
TRBV4-1	TRBJ2-1	many	.	CASIGPAGSYNEQFF	TGCGCCAGCATAGGCCCCGCGGGATCCTACAATGAGCAGTTCTTC
TRBV28	TRBJ1-3	.	.	CASRGGGENTIYF	TGTGCCAGCAGGGGTGGGGGGGAAAACACCATATATTTT
TRBV20-1	TRBJ2-1	few	.	CSVSGRTRNNEQFF	TGCAGTGTATCTGGGAGGACGAGGAATAATGAGCAGTTCTTC
TRBV5-1	TRBJ2-1	many	TRBD1	CASSLGQGPYNEQFF	TGCGCCAGCAGCTTGGGACAGGGCCCCTACAATGAGCAGTTCTTC
TRBV10-2	TRBJ2-1	many	.	CASSPQALRSEQFF	TGCGCCAGCAGCCCTCAAGCACTCCGTTCCGAGCAGTTCTTC
TRBV2	TRBJ2-2	few	.	CASIYQRNTGELFF	TGTGCCAGCATATACCAGAGAAACACCGGGGAGCTGTTTTTT
TRBV28	TRBJ2-7	many	TRBD2	CASSLTSGSYEQYF	TGTGCCAGCAGTTTGACTAGCGGGAGTTACGAGCAGTACTTC
TRBV27	TRBJ2-1	many	TRBD1	CASAQGDNEQFF	TGTGCCAGCGCACAGGGGGACAATGAGCAGTTCTTC
TRBV20-1	TRBJ1-2	.	.	CSAPPLGVPNYGYTF	TGCAGTGCCCCTCCCCTCGGGGTCCCCAACTATGGCTACACCTTC
TRBV12-3/TRBV12-4	TRBJ2-5	.	.	CASSFGSGRETQYF	TGTGCCAGCAGTTTTGGGTCGGGGCGGGAGACCCAGTACTTC
TRBV19	TRBJ2-5	many	TRBD1	CASKGQPGQETQYF	TGTGCCAGTAAGGGACAGCCCGGACAAGAGACCCAGTACTTC
TRBV14	TRBJ1-6	.	.	CASSQLAQDDSPLHF	TGTGCCAGCAGCCAACTCGCCCAAGATGATTCACCCCTCCACTTT
TRBV4-1	TRBJ2-3	few	.	CASSQGVGDTQYF	TGCGCCAGCAGCCAAGGGGTTGGAGATACGCAGTATTTT
TRBV6-6	TRBJ2-1	few	.	CASSPEGRRQFF	TGTGCCAGCAGTCCTGAGGGCCGTAGGCAGTTCTTC
TRBV5-5	TRBJ1-5	.	.	CASSSTWATEISKPQHF	TGTGCCAGCAGCTCAACATGGGCTACCGAGATTTCTAAGCCCCAGCATTTT
TRBV10-3	TRBJ2-3	.	TRBD1	CAIRRQGDRDTQYF	TGTGCCATCCGCCGACAGGGAGATAGAGATACGCAGTATTTT
TRBV14	TRBJ2-3	.	.	CASSQAGTYVDTQYF	TGTGCCAGCAGCCAGGCCGGGACCTATGTAGATACGCAGTATTTT
TRBV10-3	TRBJ1-1	.	.	CAISEYRDGDTEAFF	TGTGCCATCAGTGAGTATCGGGATGGGGACACTGAAGCTTTCTTT